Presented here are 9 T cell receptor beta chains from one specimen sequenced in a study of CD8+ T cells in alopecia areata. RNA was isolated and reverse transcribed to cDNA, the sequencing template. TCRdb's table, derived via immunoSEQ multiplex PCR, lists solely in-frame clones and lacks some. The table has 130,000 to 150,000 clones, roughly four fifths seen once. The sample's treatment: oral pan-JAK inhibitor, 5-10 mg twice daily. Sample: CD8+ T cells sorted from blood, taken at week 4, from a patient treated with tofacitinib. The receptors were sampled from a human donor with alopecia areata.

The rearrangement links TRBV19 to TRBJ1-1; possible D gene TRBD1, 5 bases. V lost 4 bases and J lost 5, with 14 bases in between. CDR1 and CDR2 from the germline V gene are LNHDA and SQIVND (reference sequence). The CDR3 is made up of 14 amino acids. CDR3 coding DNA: TGTGCCAGTAGTAGGGTCTCGAGGGGTACTGAAGCTTTCTTT. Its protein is CASSRVSRGTEAFF. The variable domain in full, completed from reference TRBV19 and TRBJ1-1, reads DGGITQSPKYLFRKEGQNVTLSCEQNLNHDAMYWYRQDPGQGLRLIYYSQIVNDFQKGDIAEGYSVSREKKESFPLTVTSAQKNPTAFYLCASSRVSRGTEAFFGQGTRLTVV.

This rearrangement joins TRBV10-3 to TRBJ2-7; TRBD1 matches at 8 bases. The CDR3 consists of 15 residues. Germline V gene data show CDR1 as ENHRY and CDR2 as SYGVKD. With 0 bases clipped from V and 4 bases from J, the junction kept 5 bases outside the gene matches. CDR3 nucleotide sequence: TGTGCCATCAGTGAGTCTACAGGGGGGTTTTACGAGCAGTACTTC. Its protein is CAISESTGGFYEQYF.

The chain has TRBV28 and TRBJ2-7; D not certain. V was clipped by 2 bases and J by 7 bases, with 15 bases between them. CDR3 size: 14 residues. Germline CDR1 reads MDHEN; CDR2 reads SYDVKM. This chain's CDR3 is CASSLKAGLREQYF. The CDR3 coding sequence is TGTGCCAGCAGTTTAAAGGCAGGCCTTAGGGAGCAGTACTTC.

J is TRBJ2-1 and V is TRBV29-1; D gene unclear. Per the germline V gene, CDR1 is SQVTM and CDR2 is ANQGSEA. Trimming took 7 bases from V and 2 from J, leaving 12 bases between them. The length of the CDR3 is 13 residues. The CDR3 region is CSASLTTYNEQFF. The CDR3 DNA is TGCAGCGCCTCACTTACTACCTACAATGAGCAGTTCTTC.

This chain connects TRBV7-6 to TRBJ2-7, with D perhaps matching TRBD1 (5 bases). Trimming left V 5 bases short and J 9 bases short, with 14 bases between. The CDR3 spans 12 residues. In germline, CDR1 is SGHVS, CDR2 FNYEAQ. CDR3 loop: CASSHATGGQYF. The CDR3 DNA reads TGTGCCAGCAGCCACGCCACAGGTGGGCAGTACTTC.

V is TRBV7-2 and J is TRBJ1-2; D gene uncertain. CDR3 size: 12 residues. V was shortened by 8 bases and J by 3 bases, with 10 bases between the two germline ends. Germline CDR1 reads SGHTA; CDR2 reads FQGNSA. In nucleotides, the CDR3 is TGTGCCAGCCCCTCGGTTCACTATGGCTACACCTTC. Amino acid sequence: CASPSVHYGYTF.

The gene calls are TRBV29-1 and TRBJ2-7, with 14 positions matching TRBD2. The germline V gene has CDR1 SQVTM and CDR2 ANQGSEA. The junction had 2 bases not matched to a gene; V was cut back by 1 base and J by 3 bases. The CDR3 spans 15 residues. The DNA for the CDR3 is TGCAGCGTTGAAGGACTAGCGGGGGGGGACTACGAGCAGTACTTC. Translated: CSVEGLAGGDYEQYF.

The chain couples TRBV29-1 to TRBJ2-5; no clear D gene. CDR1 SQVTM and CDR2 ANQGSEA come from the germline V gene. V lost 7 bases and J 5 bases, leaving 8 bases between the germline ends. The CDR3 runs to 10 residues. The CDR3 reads CSAARETQYF. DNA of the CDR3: TGCAGCGCCGCGCGGGAGACCCAGTACTTC. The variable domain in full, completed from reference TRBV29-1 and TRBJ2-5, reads SAVISQKPSRDICQRGTSLTIQCQVDSQVTMMFWYRQQPGQSLTLIATANQGSEATYESGFVIDKFPISRPNLTFSTLTVSNMSPEDSSIYLCSAARETQYFGPGTRLLVL.

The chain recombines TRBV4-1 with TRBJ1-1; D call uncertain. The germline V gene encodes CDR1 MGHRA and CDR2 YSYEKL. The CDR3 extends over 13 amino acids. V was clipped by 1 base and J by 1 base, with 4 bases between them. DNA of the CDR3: TGCGCCAGCAGCCAAGGGGAGAACACTGAAGCTTTCTTT. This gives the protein CASSQGENTEAFF.